This T cell receptor beta chain was captured by sequencing in a study of blood T cells in healthy people across ages. Study-wide results and limits: Naive and antigen-experienced cells were not separated, limiting conclusive comparison.

There were healthy Caucasian individuals from Russia, aged about 6 to 100, serving as donors. This CDR3 contains 15 residues. V was clipped by 2 bases and J by 4 bases, with 13 bases between them. With regard to this clonotype: The antigen is undetermined.

Combining a sample-barcoded 5' primer with a J-beta primer mix, a second PCR ran for roughly 7 to 12 cycles. Each cDNA molecule carried a tag from a template-switch adaptor that contained 12 random nucleotides. In TCRdb, the 5' RACE reads were re-called with MiXCR into one record per CDR3 protein. The table has about a million distinct CDR3 sequences, about 51% seen once; the top ten hold roughly a fifth. The specimen was blood. The rearrangement uses TRBV12-3 or TRBV12-4 and TRBJ2-3; possibly TRBD1 for D (5 bases). The clonotype was recovered from a woman aged 55-75 years in good health. The CDR3 DNA reads TGTGCCAGCAGTTTATGGGGCGGAAAGGCAGATACGCAGTATTTT. This gives the protein CASSLWGGKADTQYF.